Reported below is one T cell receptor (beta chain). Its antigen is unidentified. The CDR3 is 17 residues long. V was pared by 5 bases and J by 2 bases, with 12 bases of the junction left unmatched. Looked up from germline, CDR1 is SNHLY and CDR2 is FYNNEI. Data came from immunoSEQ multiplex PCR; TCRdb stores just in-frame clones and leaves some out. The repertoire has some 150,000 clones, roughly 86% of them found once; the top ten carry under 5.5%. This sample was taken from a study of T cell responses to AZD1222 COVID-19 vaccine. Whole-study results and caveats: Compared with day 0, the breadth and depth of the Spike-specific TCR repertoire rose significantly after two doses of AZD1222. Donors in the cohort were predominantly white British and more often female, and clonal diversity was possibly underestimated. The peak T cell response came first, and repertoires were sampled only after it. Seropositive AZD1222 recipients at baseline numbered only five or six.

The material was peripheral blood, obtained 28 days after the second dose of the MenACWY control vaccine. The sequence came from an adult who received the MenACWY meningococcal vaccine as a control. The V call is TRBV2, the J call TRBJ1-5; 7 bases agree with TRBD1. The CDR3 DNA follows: TGTGCCAGCAGTTTTAACCGGGACAGTGGGGGCAATCAGCCCCAGCATTTT. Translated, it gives CASSFNRDSGGNQPQHF.